These 5 T cell receptor beta chains came from one sample sequenced in a study of blood T cell repertoires in COVID-19 (dated by TCRdb to 2018 to 2020). Library construction relied on the immunoSEQ multiplex PCR assay. This is the immuneACCESS table as TCRdb keeps it, with only in-frame sequences that have V and J called. A part of the clones is gone; compared with another copy, unresolved V genes explain less than half, and the rest is unexplained. A total of around 280,000 clones appear in this sample, approximately 86% of them only once. Clones ranked in the top ten supply about 2.2% of the sample. Sequencing was done on a sample of peripheral blood. These receptors were taken from a woman aged 45-65 years who had recovered from COVID-19.

This chain joins TRBV7-8 and TRBJ2-7; D perhaps matches TRBD2 (5 bases). The germline V gene encodes CDR1 SGHVS and CDR2 FQNEAQ. V gave up 0 bases and J gave up 7 bases, with 7 bases separating them. The CDR3 sequence is 12 residues long. CDR3 DNA sequence: TGTGCCAGCAGCTTAGCCCGAGGGGAGCAGTACTTC. It is translated as CASSLARGEQYF.

This clone has a handful of counts. The chain joins TRBV5-6 to TRBJ1-2; 7 bases agree with TRBD1. Germline V gives CDR1 SGHDT, CDR2 YYEEEE. The CDR3 has 15 residues. V lost 1 base and J lost 4; bases outside the gene matches: 7. This CDR3 is CASSLIGGSSYGYTF. The CDR3 region has the DNA TGTGCCAGCAGCTTGATAGGGGGCTCGAGCTATGGCTACACCTTC. Full variable domain (remainder filled in from reference TRBV5-6 and TRBJ1-2): DAGVTQSPTHLIKTRGQQVTLRCSPKSGHDTVSWYQQALGQGPQFIFQYYEEEERQRGNFPDRFSGHQFPNYSSELNVNALLLGDSALYLCASSLIGGSSYGYTFGSGTRLTVV.

V and J are TRBV14 and TRBJ1-1; 7 bases are a match to TRBD1. Germline assignment: CDR1 SGHDN and CDR2 FVKESK. The V gene end was trimmed by 0 bases and the J gene end by 8 bases; junction bases not matched to a gene: 3. The CDR3 length is 13 residues. The DNA for the CDR3 is TGTGCCAGCAGCCAAGAAGGGGGACAGGAAGCTTTCTTT. The encoded protein is CASSQEGGQEAFF.

The chain combines TRBV11-2 with TRBJ2-7; 9 bases agree with TRBD1. With 4 bases clipped from V and 5 bases from J, the junction kept 9 bases outside the gene matches. CDR3 length equals 15 residues. In germline, CDR1 is SGHAT, CDR2 FQNNGV. CDR3 nucleotide sequence: TGTGCCAGCAGCTACAGCGGACAGGGGTTTGACGAGCAGTACTTC. It translates to CASSYSGQGFDEQYF.

The chain carries TRBV28 and TRBJ2-7; possible D gene TRBD1, 5 bases. Germline V lookup: CDR1 MDHEN, CDR2 SYDVKM. This CDR3 is built from 17 residues. Trimming left V 2 bases short and J 6 bases short, with 23 bases between. The CDR3 bases are TGTGCCAGCAGTTTACGGAGCAGGGTTTATGGTTATGGCGAGCAGTACTTC. This sequence encodes CASSLRSRVYGYGEQYF.